This T cell receptor (beta chain) came from a study of blood T cell repertoires in COVID-19. This clone showed up just once. The CDR3 is 13 amino acids. The V and J ends lost 10 bases and 6 bases, in that order; junction bases with no gene match: 6. Germline V gives CDR1 ENHRY, CDR2 SYGVKD. Original analysis: Cell counts per sample came from amplifying reference gene primers. Clones were sequenced by immunoSEQ multiplex PCR, and TCRdb holds only the in-frame ones, with some missing. The DNA gave D and trimming, while V, J and clone size come from that table. The sample has more than 350,000 clones, around 87% seen once; the top ten hold roughly 10%.

This TCR derives from a woman in her twenties or thirties with COVID-19, enrolled during active disease. The sample consisted of peripheral blood. This chain links TRBV10-3 with TRBJ2-7; 13 bases are shared with TRBD2. CDR3 bases: TGTGCCACACGACTAGCGGGAGGAGGCGAGCAGTACTTC. This gives the protein CATRLAGGGEQYF.